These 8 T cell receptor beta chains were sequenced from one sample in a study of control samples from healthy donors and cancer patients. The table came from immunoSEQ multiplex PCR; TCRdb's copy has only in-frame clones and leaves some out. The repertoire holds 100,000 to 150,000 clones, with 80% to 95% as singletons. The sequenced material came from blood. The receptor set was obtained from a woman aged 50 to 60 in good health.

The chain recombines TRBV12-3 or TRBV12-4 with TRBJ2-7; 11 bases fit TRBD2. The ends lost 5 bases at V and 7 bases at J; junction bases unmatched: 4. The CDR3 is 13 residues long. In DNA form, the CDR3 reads TGTGCCAGCAGTAGTAGCGGGAGGGGTGAGCAGTACTTC. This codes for CASSSSGRGEQYF.

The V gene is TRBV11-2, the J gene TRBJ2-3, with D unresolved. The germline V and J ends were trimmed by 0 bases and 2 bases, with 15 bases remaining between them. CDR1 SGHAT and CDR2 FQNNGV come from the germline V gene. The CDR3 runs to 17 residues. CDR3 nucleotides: TGTGCCAGCAGCTTAGATACCCTGAGTCCAGCCACAGATACGCAGTATTTT. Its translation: CASSLDTLSPATDTQYF.

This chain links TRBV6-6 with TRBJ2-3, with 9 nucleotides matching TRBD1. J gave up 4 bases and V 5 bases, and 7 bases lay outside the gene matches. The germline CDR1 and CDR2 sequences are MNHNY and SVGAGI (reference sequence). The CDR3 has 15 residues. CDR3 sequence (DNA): TGTGCCAGCAGTGCCGGGACAGGGTCATCAGATACGCAGTATTTT. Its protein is CASSAGTGSSDTQYF.

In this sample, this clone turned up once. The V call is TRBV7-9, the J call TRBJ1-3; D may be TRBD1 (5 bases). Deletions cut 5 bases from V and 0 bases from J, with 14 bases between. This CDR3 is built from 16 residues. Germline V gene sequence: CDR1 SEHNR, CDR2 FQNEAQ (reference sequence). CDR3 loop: CASSPQTVFSGNTIYF. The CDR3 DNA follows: TGTGCCAGCAGCCCGCAGACAGTTTTCTCTGGAAACACCATATATTTT.

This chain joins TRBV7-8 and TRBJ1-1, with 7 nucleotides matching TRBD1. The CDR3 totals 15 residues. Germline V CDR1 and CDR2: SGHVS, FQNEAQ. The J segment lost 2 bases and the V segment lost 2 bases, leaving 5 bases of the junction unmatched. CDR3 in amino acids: CASSLRTGYNTEAFF. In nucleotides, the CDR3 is TGTGCCAGCAGCTTACGGACAGGCTATAACACTGAAGCTTTCTTT.

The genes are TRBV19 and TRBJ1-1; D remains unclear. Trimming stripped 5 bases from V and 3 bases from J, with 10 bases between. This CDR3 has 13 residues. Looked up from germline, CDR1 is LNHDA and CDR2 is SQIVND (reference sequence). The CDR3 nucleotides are TGTGCCAGTAGTCCCTTAGTGGACACTGAAGCTTTCTTT. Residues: CASSPLVDTEAFF.

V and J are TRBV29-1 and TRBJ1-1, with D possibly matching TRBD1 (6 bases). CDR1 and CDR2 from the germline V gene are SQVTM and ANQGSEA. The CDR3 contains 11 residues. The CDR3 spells CGGGRRTEAFF. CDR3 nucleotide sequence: TGCGGGGGGGGGCGTCGAACTGAAGCTTTCTTT.

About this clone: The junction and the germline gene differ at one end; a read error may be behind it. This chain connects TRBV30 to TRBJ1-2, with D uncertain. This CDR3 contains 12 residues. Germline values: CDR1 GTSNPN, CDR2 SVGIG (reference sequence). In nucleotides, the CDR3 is TGTGCCTGGAGTCCCAAGTGGGTCCGTGCCAACTTC. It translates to CAWSPKWVRANF.